This TCR beta chain was sequenced for a study of T-cell memory formation after mild COVID-19. Each CDR3 protein is one row after TCRdb ran MiXCR on the 5' RACE reads. In the table there are 250,000 to 300,000 distinct CDR3 sequences, 15% to 20% of which are singletons. There are a few counts of this clonotype. Germline lookup yields CDR1 LNHNV and CDR2 YYDKDF (reference sequence). V was trimmed by 5 bases and J by 1 base, leaving 12 bases between them. This CDR3 comprises 15 residues. The receptor was isolated from a man between 18 and 35 years old who had mild COVID-19 (a few samples of this study predate the infection). Cell type and time point are not known. The V gene is TRBV15, the J gene TRBJ2-1; no clear D. The sample consisted of PBMCs or a T cell subset sorted from them (not recorded which). DNA for the CDR3: TGTGCCACCAGCGCCCTACCCTTTTCCTACAATGAGCAGTTCTTC. Translating it yields CATSALPFSYNEQFF.